This T cell receptor beta chain is from a study of T-cell memory formation after mild COVID-19. In TCRdb, the 5' RACE reads were re-called with MiXCR into one record per CDR3 protein. Among 250,000 to 400,000 distinct CDR3 sequences listed, roughly 13% were seen once. This clonotype occurred a few times. The CDR3 is 16 amino acids. Trimming stripped 0 bases from V and 7 bases from J, with 18 bases between. The V gene's germline CDR1 is LGHNA and CDR2 YNFKEQ. Sequenced input: PBMCs or a T cell subset sorted from them (not recorded which). The chain uses TRBV4-2 and TRBJ1-1; D remains unclear. The source is a man aged 18 to 29 who had mild COVID-19 (a few samples of this study predate the infection). Cell type and time point are not known. The CDR3 coding sequence is TGTGCCAGCAGCCAAGATCGGACGGGTTCCCTAATTGAAGCTTTCTTT. Encoded protein: CASSQDRTGSLIEAFF.